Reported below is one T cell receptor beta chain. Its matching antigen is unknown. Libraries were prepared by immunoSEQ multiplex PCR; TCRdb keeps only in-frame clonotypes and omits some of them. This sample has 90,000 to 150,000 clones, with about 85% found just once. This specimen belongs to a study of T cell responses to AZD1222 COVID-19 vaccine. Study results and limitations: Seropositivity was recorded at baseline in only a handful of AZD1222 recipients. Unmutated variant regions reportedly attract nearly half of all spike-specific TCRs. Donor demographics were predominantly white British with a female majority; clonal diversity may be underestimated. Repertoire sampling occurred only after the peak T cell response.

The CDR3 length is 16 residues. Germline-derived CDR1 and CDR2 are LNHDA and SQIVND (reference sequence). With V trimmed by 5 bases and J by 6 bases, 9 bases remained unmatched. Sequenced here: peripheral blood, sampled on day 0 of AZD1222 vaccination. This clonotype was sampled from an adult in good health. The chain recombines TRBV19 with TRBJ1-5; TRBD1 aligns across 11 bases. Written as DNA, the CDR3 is TGTGCCAGTAGTCTCCAGGGGACAGGGGGGAGTCAGCCCCAGCATTTT. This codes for CASSLQGTGGSQPQHF. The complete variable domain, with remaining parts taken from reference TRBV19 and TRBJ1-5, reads DGGITQSPKYLFRKEGQNVTLSCEQNLNHDAMYWYRQDPGQGLRLIYYSQIVNDFQKGDIAEGYSVSREKKESFPLTVTSAQKNPTAFYLCASSLQGTGGSQPQHFGDGTRLSIL.